This T cell receptor beta chain was profiled in a study of prognosis after radiotherapy for stage I lung cancer. This clonotype was detected many times. Its antigen is unidentified. Genomic DNA was the source, and TCR beta CDR3 was amplified from it by two-round multiplex PCR. The first round of PCR was done with primers that matched each TRBV and TRBJ gene. During the second PCR round, universal primers were used. TCRdb re-analysed the multiplex PCR reads in MiXCR, keeping a single row per CDR3 protein. Among around 60,000 distinct CDR3 sequences listed, roughly 29% were seen once. With 2 bases clipped from V and 8 bases from J, the junction kept 11 bases outside the gene matches. The CDR3 covers 15 residues. CDR1 SGHVS and CDR2 FQNEAQ come from the germline V gene. At each of two time points, around 6.1 milliliters of venous blood were taken. Study conclusions and caveats: It was reported that patients with metastases and those without them differed in TRBV and TRBJ gene usage. With medians of approximately 10,000 versus 7,000, unique TCR clone counts fell after stereotactic body radiation therapy.

The sample here was PBMCs, taken before or after stereotactic body radiation therapy (not recorded which). The chain joins TRBV7-8 to TRBJ1-2, with 7 positions matching TRBD1. The sequence was collected from a donor of 50 years or more with non-small cell lung cancer. DNA for the CDR3: TGTGCCAGCAGCTTATTGAACACAGGGGTGGGCGGCTACACCTTC. Translated, it gives CASSLLNTGVGGYTF.